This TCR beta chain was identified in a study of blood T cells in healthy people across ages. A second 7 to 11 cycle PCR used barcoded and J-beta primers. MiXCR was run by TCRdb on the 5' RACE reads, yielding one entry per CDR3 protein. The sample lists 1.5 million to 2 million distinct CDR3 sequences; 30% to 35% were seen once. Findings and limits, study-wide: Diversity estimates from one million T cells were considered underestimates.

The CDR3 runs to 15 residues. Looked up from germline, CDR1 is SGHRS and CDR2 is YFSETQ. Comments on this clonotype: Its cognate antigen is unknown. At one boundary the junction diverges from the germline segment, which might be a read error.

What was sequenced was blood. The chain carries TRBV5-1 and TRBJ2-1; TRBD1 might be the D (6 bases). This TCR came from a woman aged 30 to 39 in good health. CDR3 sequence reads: CAGSLAGAVRDEQFF. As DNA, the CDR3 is TGCGCCGGCAGCTTGGCAGGGGCCGTTAGGGATGAGCAGTTCTTC.